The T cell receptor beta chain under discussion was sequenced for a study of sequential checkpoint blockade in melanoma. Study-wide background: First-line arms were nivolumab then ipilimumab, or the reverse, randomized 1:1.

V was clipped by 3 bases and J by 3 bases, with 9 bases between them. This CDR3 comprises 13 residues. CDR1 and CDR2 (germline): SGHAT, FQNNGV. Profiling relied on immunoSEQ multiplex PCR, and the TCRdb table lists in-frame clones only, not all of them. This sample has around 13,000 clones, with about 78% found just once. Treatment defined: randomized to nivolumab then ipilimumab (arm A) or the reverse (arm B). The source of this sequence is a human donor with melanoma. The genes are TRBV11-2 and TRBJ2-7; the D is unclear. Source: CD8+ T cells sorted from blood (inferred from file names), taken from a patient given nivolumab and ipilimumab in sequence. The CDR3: CASSFSRSYEQYF. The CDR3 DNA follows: TGTGCCAGCAGCTTTAGTCGGAGCTACGAGCAGTACTTC.